The rows below give T cell receptor beta chains drawn from one sample of a study of PD-L1 blockade in urothelial cancer. TCRdb keeps only in-frame clones here, not all; method: immunoSEQ multiplex PCR. This sample has over 35,000 clones, with approximately 91% found just once. The sequencing here drew on PBMCs, taken around atezolizumab (anti-PD-L1) treatment. Every receptor here comes from a woman aged 55-70 years with urothelial cancer. CDR3s include the opening cysteine and the closing phenylalanine or tryptophan.

v_call	j_call	cdr3_aa
TRBV28	TRBJ1-2	CASNARGRNGYTF
TRBV14	TRBJ1-2	CASSQEFPGDRAPSGNYGYTF
TRBV5-1	TRBJ2-1	CASSLAIRETGNEQFF
TRBV19	TRBJ1-1	CASSIWATGGTEAFF
TRBV6-1	TRBJ1-1	CASRERFEAFF
TRBV7-3	TRBJ2-1	CASSLVLAGVSNEQFF
TRBV11-2	TRBJ2-2	CASSFRTGALKTGELFF
TRBV5-8	TRBJ1-1	CASSLVQGARTEAFF
TRBV2	TRBJ2-5	CASSGRTGYGETQYF
TRBV29-1	TRBJ2-1	CSVAGGLDEQFF
TRBV2	TRBJ1-1	CASTLGGTEAFF
TRBV7-6	TRBJ1-5	CASSLHRGSGGNQPQHF
TRBV7-2	TRBJ1-1	CASSLRQGLAFF
TRBV7-2	TRBJ1-1	CASSTRQGANTEAFF
TRBV11-2	TRBJ2-7	CASSSGWGFEQYF
TRBV19	TRBJ2-7	CASSIPAREQYF
TRBV20-1	TRBJ2-1	CSASKRVQFF
TRBV4-2	TRBJ2-2	CASSQKGAISANTGELFF
TRBV9	TRBJ2-7	CASSEGSGSDEQYF
TRBV7-8	TRBJ2-1	CASSPLTSGRYNEQFF